The T cell receptor beta chain described here comes from a study of T-cell reconstitution after alpha-beta-depleted transplantation in children. The CDR3 has 14 amino acids. Germline CDR1 DFQATT, CDR2 SNEGSKA (reference sequence). V gave up 6 bases and J gave up 7 bases, with 19 bases separating them. A library of TCRbeta sequences, prepared with unique molecular identifiers, was generated. TCRdb re-called the PCR reads with MiXCR, one entry per CDR3 protein. The repertoire holds 300,000 or so distinct CDR3 sequences, about a tenth seen once, with roughly 9.1% in the top ten. V is TRBV20-1 and J is TRBJ1-3; possibly TRBD1 for D (5 bases). The source of this sequence is a human donor who donated a stem cell graft to a child with SCID. Sequencing used PBMCs from the stem cell graft donor, obtained from the stem cell graft. CDR3 in DNA: TGCAGTGCCGTACAGGAAGCCCCCCGGAACACCATATATTTT. It is translated as CSAVQEAPRNTIYF.